This TCR beta chain was found in a study of T cell responses to AZD1222 COVID-19 vaccine. Overall study: Analyses pooled second doses at about 4 or about 12 weeks.

Deletions cut 6 bases from V and 5 bases from J, with 9 bases between. There are 12 residues in the CDR3. Comments on this clone: Its matching antigen is unknown.

Study-wide findings and caveats: All repertoire sampling was performed exclusively after the peak T cell response. In a largely white British group with more females than males, clonal diversity was possibly underestimated. Regions 160-218 and 743-854 held dominance among vaccine-associated CD4 TCRs, which spanned spike.

The method was immunoSEQ multiplex PCR; TCRdb's version includes in-frame clones alone and lacks a portion of them. Of 110,000 to 150,000 clones in the sample, 70% to 90% were seen once. The specimen comprised peripheral blood, sampled on day 0 of AZD1222 vaccination. The TCR originated in an adult in good health. This sequence joins TRBV12-3 or TRBV12-4 and TRBJ2-3; D not resolved. The CDR3 bases are TGTGCCAGCAGAGACCCCGGAGATACGCAGTATTTT. Translating it yields CASRDPGDTQYF.